Below are 21 T cell receptor beta chains sequenced from a single sample in a study of blood T cell repertoires in COVID-19. The repertoire was sequenced with immunoSEQ multiplex PCR; TCRdb's copy has only in-frame clones and lacks some. The repertoire holds 310,000 or so clones, with around 90% as singletons. Sequencing was performed on peripheral blood. These receptors came from a man aged 18 to 29 who had recovered from COVID-19.

V gene TRBV11-2 combines with J gene TRBJ2-7; D call uncertain. Trimming shortened V by 4 bases and J by 3 bases, and 4 bases separated the two germline ends. Germline V gene sequence: CDR1 SGHAT, CDR2 FQNNGV. The CDR3 has 11 amino acids. The DNA for the CDR3 is TGTGCCAGCAGCTCCGTCTACGAGCAGTACTTC. This sequence encodes CASSSVYEQYF.

The chain employs TRBV4-2 and TRBJ2-3; 8 nucleotides line up with TRBD2. Unmatched junction bases numbered 7, after V lost 0 bases and J lost 2 bases. Germline assignment: CDR1 LGHNA and CDR2 YNFKEQ. The CDR3 spans 17 residues. Here the CDR3 reads CASSQEYGGGTTDTQYF. The DNA of the CDR3 is TGTGCCAGCAGCCAAGAGTATGGCGGGGGGACCACAGATACGCAGTATTTT.

The V call is TRBV5-1, the J call TRBJ1-3; the D gene is possibly TRBD1 (5 bases). CDR1 SGHRS and CDR2 YFSETQ come from the germline V gene. This CDR3 spans 15 amino acids. Trimming took off 0 bases at V and 3 bases at J, with 10 bases between the two ends. The CDR3 here is CASSLALGDGNTIYF. The CDR3 DNA is TGCGCCAGCAGCTTGGCCCTAGGGGATGGAAACACCATATATTTT. The variable domain in full, completed from reference TRBV5-1 and TRBJ1-3, reads KAGVTQTPRYLIKTRGQQVTLSCSPISGHRSVSWYQQTPGQGLQFLFEYFSETQRNKGNFPGRFSGRQFSNSRSEMNVSTLELGDSALYLCASSLALGDGNTIYFGEGSWLTVV.

This chain uses TRBV5-5 with TRBJ1-6; no clear D gene. Germline values: CDR1 SGHKS, CDR2 YYEKEE (reference sequence). Deletions cut 6 bases from V and 1 base from J, with 11 bases between. The CDR3 has 15 residues. The CDR3 loop reads CASIWFESYNSPLHF. The CDR3 bases are TGTGCCAGCATCTGGTTTGAGTCCTATAATTCACCCCTCCACTTT. The full variable domain, rest sourced from reference TRBV5-5 and TRBJ1-6, is DAGVTQSPTHLIKTRGQQVTLRCSPISGHKSVSWYQQVLGQGPQFIFQYYEKEERGRGNFPDRFSARQFPNYSSELNVNALLLGDSALYLCASIWFESYNSPLHFGNGTRLTVT.

CDR3 sequence (DNA): TGCGCCAGCAGCCCGCCCGGCAATGAGCAGTTCTTC. It translates to CASSPPGNEQFF. The V gene is TRBV4-1, the J gene TRBJ2-1; D is ambiguous. Germline CDR1 MGHRA, CDR2 YSYEKL. The length of the CDR3 is 12 residues. V gave up 4 bases and J gave up 6 bases, with 7 bases separating them.

The V call is TRBV6-4, the J call TRBJ1-6; D ambiguous. The V gene lost 2 bases and the J gene lost 9 bases, with 8 bases spanning the gap. The CDR3 has 13 amino acids. CDR1 is MRHNA, CDR2 SNTAGT, per germline. CDR3 DNA sequence: TGTGCCAGCAGTGACCAGGTGGGTTCACCCCTCCACTTT. This sequence encodes CASSDQVGSPLHF.

In this sample, this clone turned up a few times. The chain combines TRBV19 with TRBJ1-6; tentatively, D is TRBD1 (5 bases). Between the trimmed V and J ends, which lost 9 bases and 7 bases, there was a span of 19 bases. The CDR3 has 15 residues. The germline CDR1 and CDR2 sequences are LNHDA and SQIVND (reference sequence). The CDR3 reads CASRRERSGNSPLHF. CDR3 coding DNA: TGTGCCAGCCGCCGGGAGAGGTCAGGGAATTCACCCCTCCACTTT. Filled out from reference TRBV19 and TRBJ1-6, the complete variable domain reads DGGITQSPKYLFRKEGQNVTLSCEQNLNHDAMYWYRQDPGQGLRLIYYSQIVNDFQKGDIAEGYSVSREKKESFPLTVTSAQKNPTAFYLCASRRERSGNSPLHFGNGTRLTVT.

The chain links TRBV7-9 to TRBJ1-2; a weak D match, TRBD1 (6 bases). Trimming removed 3 bases at V and 2 bases at J, with 13 bases between. Per the germline V gene, CDR1 is SEHNR and CDR2 is FQNEAQ (reference sequence). The CDR3 spans 15 residues. CDR3 sequence reads: CASSLITGPNYGYTF. DNA of the CDR3: TGTGCCAGCAGCTTGATCACAGGGCCAAACTATGGCTACACCTTC.

The V gene is TRBV6-5, the J gene TRBJ2-2; 9 bases align to TRBD1. CDR1 is MNHEY, CDR2 SVGAGI, per germline. Germline trimming cut 6 bases from V and 7 bases from J; bases unmatched to any gene: 9. The CDR3 contains 15 residues. The CDR3 nucleotides are TGTGCCAGCAGAGACCCGGGACAGGGAAACGGGGAGCTGTTTTTT. Translated, it gives CASRDPGQGNGELFF.

The chain has TRBV5-1 and TRBJ2-1; 8 bases are a match to TRBD1. The CDR3 runs to 15 residues. Trimming at V came to 4 bases and at J to 0 bases, leaving 3 bases not matched to a gene. Germline V lookup: CDR1 SGHRS, CDR2 YFSETQ. The chain's CDR3 is CASSGDRSSYNEQFF. The CDR3 region has the DNA TGCGCCAGCAGCGGGGACAGGAGCTCCTACAATGAGCAGTTCTTC.

V is TRBV7-3 and J is TRBJ1-1; perhaps TRBD1 as D (6 bases). This CDR3 contains 17 residues. The germline V and J ends were trimmed by 6 bases and 5 bases, with 25 bases remaining between them. Germline values: CDR1 SGHTA, CDR2 FQGTGA. The CDR3 is CASSTNPLGGGRTEAFF. The CDR3 nucleotides are TGTGCCAGCAGTACGAACCCCCTGGGAGGGGGTAGGACTGAAGCTTTCTTT.

The gene calls are TRBV6-6 and TRBJ1-4; D remains ambiguous. The CDR3 loop spans 13 amino acids. Germline V gene data show CDR1 as MNHNY and CDR2 as SVGAGI (reference sequence). Trimming cost V 9 bases and J 4 bases, with 12 bases left between them. CDR3 region: CASQDGDNEKLFF. As DNA, the CDR3 is TGTGCCAGTCAAGACGGGGATAATGAAAAACTGTTTTTT.

In DNA, the CDR3 is TGTGCCATCAGTTACGCCCCCGGACAGGGAAACACCGGGGAGCTGTTTTTT. It yields the protein CAISYAPGQGNTGELFF. The chain joins TRBV10-3 to TRBJ2-2; 8 positions match TRBD1. The CDR3 is 17 amino acids. Germline values: CDR1 ENHRY, CDR2 SYGVKD. After removal of 5 bases from V and 2 bases from J, the junction contained 10 bases not matched to a gene.

V gene TRBV4-2 combines with J gene TRBJ2-3; 9 positions match TRBD2. The V segment lost 0 bases and the J segment 2 bases; nucleotides outside the gene matches: 9. CDR1 is LGHNA, CDR2 YNFKEQ, per germline. The CDR3 runs to 18 residues. Here the CDR3 reads CASSQERLAGRSTDTQYF. CDR3 nucleotides: TGTGCCAGCAGCCAAGAGCGGCTAGCGGGGCGATCCACAGATACGCAGTATTTT.

The chain recombines TRBV7-3 with TRBJ2-1; no definite D call. CDR3 length: 14 residues. Germline assignment: CDR1 SGHTA and CDR2 FQGTGA. V was shortened by 1 base and J by 5 bases, with 9 bases between the two germline ends. The CDR3 spells CASSLSAANNEQFF. The CDR3 DNA follows: TGTGCCAGCAGCTTAAGCGCAGCGAACAATGAGCAGTTCTTC.

The chain couples TRBV6-6 to TRBJ1-3; D is ambiguous. With 0 bases removed from V and 0 bases from J, the gap between germline ends came to 9 bases. The CDR3 runs to 16 residues. Per the germline V gene, CDR1 is MNHNY and CDR2 is SVGAGI (reference sequence). CDR3 residues: CASSYSVELSGNTIYF. DNA for the CDR3: TGTGCCAGCAGTTACTCTGTAGAGCTCTCTGGAAACACCATATATTTT.

The V and J genes are TRBV7-2 and TRBJ2-5; TRBD1 matches 10 bases. This CDR3 region has 15 residues. J gave up 1 base and V 5 bases, and 4 bases lay outside the gene matches. Germline CDR1 is SGHTA and CDR2 is FQGNSA. The CDR3 here is CASSPRDRGQETQYF. The CDR3 DNA reads as TGTGCCAGCAGCCCCAGGGACAGGGGCCAAGAGACCCAGTACTTC.

This clone appeared a few times. The J gene is TRBJ2-7, the V gene TRBV30; 7 nucleotides line up with TRBD2. The ends lost 2 bases at V and 2 bases at J; junction bases unmatched: 6. Germline CDR1 GTSNPN, CDR2 SVGIG (reference sequence). The length of the CDR3 is 14 residues. CDR3 in DNA: TGTGCCTGGAGTACGCTAGCGGAACCCTACGAGCAGTACTTC. Translated, it gives CAWSTLAEPYEQYF.

The gene calls are TRBV6-2 or TRBV6-3 and TRBJ2-5; D unresolved. With 5 bases removed from V and 3 bases from J, the gap between germline ends came to 4 bases. Germline CDR1 is MNHEY and CDR2 is SVGEGT. The CDR3 loop spans 11 amino acids. CDR3 bases: TGTGCCAGCAGTCGTAAAGAGACCCAGTACTTC. It codes for CASSRKETQYF.

The gene calls are TRBV27 and TRBJ2-1; 7 bases agree with TRBD2. This CDR3 comprises 16 residues. CDR1 and CDR2 (germline): MNHEY, SMNVEV (reference sequence). The ends lost 7 bases at V and 1 base at J; junction bases unmatched: 10. CDR3 sequence reads: CASTLSPLASYNEQFF. CDR3 nucleotides: TGTGCCAGCACCCTCAGCCCACTAGCGTCCTACAATGAGCAGTTCTTC.

The gene calls are TRBV4-2 and TRBJ2-2; TRBD2 is a possible D gene (7 bases). The germline V gene encodes CDR1 LGHNA and CDR2 YNFKEQ. V was clipped by 1 base and J by 1 base, with 10 bases between them. The CDR3 sequence is 16 residues long. The CDR3 reads CASSQGEGQNTGELFF. DNA of the CDR3: TGTGCCAGCAGCCAAGGGGAGGGACAGAACACCGGGGAGCTGTTTTTT.